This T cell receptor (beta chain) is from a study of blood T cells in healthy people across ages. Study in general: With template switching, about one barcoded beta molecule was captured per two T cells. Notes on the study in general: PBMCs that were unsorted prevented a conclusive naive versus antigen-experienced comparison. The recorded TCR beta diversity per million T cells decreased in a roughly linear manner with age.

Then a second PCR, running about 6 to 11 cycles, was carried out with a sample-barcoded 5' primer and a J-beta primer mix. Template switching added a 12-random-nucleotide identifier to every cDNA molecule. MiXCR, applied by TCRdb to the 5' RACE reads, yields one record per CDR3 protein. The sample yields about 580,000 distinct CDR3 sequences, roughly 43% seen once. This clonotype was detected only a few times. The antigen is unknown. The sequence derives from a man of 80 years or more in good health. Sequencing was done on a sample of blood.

The CDR3 DNA sequence: TGTGCCAGCAGCCGCACCCTAAACCCGACAGGGAACTCCTACGAGCAGTACTTC. Protein product: CASSRTLNPTGNSYEQYF. The chain uses TRBV13 and TRBJ2-7; TRBD1 agrees at 7 bases. V dropped 5 bases and J dropped 0; count of bases not matched to a gene: 16. The CDR3 has 18 residues. Germline V gives CDR1 PRHDT, CDR2 FYEKMQ (reference sequence).